This entry describes one T cell receptor (beta chain). The sample is drawn from a study of T cell changes during pregnancy in multiple sclerosis. The CDR3 has 14 amino acids. With 4 bases removed from V and 6 bases from J, the gap between germline ends came to 16 bases. CDR1 is MNHNY, CDR2 SVGAGI, per germline (reference sequence). Sequenced by immunoSEQ multiplex PCR; TCRdb stores in-frame clones only, minus some. The sample contains around 100,000 clones, around nine tenths of which appear only once. V and J are TRBV6-6 and TRBJ2-7; a weak D match, TRBD1 (6 bases). Material: peripheral blood, obtained in the third trimester of pregnancy. This clonotype originated in a female donor with multiple sclerosis, enrolled in a pregnancy study. The CDR3 nucleotides are TGTGCCAGCAGTTTAAGGACAGAAGTTTCCGAGCAGTACTTC. This encodes CASSLRTEVSEQYF.